The 32 T cell receptor beta chains below all came from one sample that was sequenced in a study of T cells in Graves' hyperthyroidism and ophthalmopathy. TCR beta CDR3 region amplification was performed from RNA transcripts. The primer set for the first-round RT-PCR of the TCR CDR3 was HTBI. Via MiXCR, TCRdb re-called the multiplex PCR reads, giving one row per CDR3 protein. The table has hundreds of thousands of distinct CDR3 sequences, less than 20% seen once; the top ten hold more than 25%. The sequenced sample was blood. The source of these receptors is a woman aged 18-30 years with Graves' ophthalmopathy.

This clonotype was observed many times. The rearrangement uses TRBV6-1 and TRBJ2-3, with D unclear. The germline V gene has CDR1 MNHNS and CDR2 SASEGT. The CDR3 loop spans 13 amino acids. The ends were cut back, 1 base at V and 3 bases at J, with 5 bases in the middle. CDR3 protein: CASSEVRTDTQYF. The CDR3 region has the DNA TGTGCCAGCAGTGAAGTTAGGACAGATACGCAGTATTTT.

A remark on this clonotype: An end of the junction differs from the germline gene, which may be a read error. The rearrangement uses TRBV7-8 and TRBJ1-6; no reliable D call. The CDR3 is made up of 16 amino acids. Per the germline V gene, CDR1 is SGHVS and CDR2 is FQNEAQ. CDR3 region: CASNLHSHTYNSPLHF. CDR3 bases: TGTGCCAGCAACTTACACTCCCACACCTATAATTCACCCCTCCACTTT.

This clonotype was counted at least ten times. CDR3 protein: CASSPGTGYGNQPQHF. The DNA of the CDR3 is TGTGCCAGCTCACCAGGCACAGGGTATGGCAATCAGCCCCAGCATTTT. V and J are TRBV18 and TRBJ1-5; a possible D gene is TRBD1 (6 bases). This CDR3 is built from 16 residues. CDR1 and CDR2 from the germline V gene are KGHSH and LQKENI. Trimming stripped 2 bases from V and 2 bases from J, with 13 bases between.

In this sample, this clonotype turned up many times. The V and J genes are TRBV28 and TRBJ2-7; 8 bases map to TRBD2. Trimming removed 3 bases from V and 6 bases from J; junction bases left unmatched: 7. CDR3 size: 14 residues. Germline assignment: CDR1 MDHEN and CDR2 SYDVKM. CDR3 loop: CASSFLGLASEQYF. CDR3 sequence (DNA): TGTGCCAGCAGTTTTCTCGGACTAGCATCCGAGCAGTACTTC.

This clonotype was detected many times. The CDR3 DNA reads as TGTGCCACCAGTGCTCGACTAGCGGGACGGGGCACAGATACGCAGTATTTT. Protein: CATSARLAGRGTDTQYF. V is TRBV24-1 and J is TRBJ2-3, with TRBD2 identical over 11 bases. V shed 5 bases, J shed 1 base, and the junction held 7 bases outside the gene matches. The germline gives CDR1 KGHDR, CDR2 SFDVKD. The CDR3 has 17 residues.

This clonotype was observed at least ten times. V usage is TRBV30 and J usage is TRBJ2-3; D is possibly TRBD1 or TRBD2 (5 bases each). The germline V gene encodes CDR1 GTSNPN and CDR2 SVGIG (reference sequence). This CDR3 spans 15 amino acids. V lost 3 bases and J lost 0, with 13 bases in between. The CDR3 reads CAWRGTFLSTDTQYF. CDR3 in DNA: TGTGCCTGGAGGGGGACGTTTCTGAGCACAGATACGCAGTATTTT.

This clonotype was seen many times. This CDR3 is CASSLAGRGVHEQYF. CDR3 bases: TGTGCCAGCAGCTTAGCGGGGAGGGGGGTTCACGAGCAGTACTTC. This chain uses TRBV7-9 with TRBJ2-7; perhaps TRBD2 as D (7 bases). The germline V gene encodes CDR1 SEHNR and CDR2 FQNEAQ (reference sequence). This CDR3 has 15 residues. Trimming removed 0 bases at V and 5 bases at J, with 14 bases between.

This clonotype appeared many times. The CDR3 protein is CASSYGQFPYNEQFF. CDR3 in DNA: TGTGCCAGCAGTTACGGGCAATTTCCCTACAATGAGCAGTTCTTC. This sequence joins TRBV6-2 or TRBV6-3 and TRBJ2-1; D is unclear. CDR1 and CDR2 (germline): MNHEY, SVGEGT. V gave up 2 bases and J gave up 2 bases, with 10 bases separating them. The CDR3 contains 15 residues.

This clonotype showed up many times. The chain employs TRBV30 and TRBJ1-1; maybe TRBD1 (5 bases). The V gene's germline CDR1 is GTSNPN and CDR2 SVGIG (reference sequence). The CDR3 consists of 15 residues. Trimming pared 7 bases from V and 0 bases from J, leaving 18 bases between. The DNA of the CDR3 is TGTGCCTCTGGGGCAGTTACGTACATGAACACTGAAGCTTTCTTT. It encodes CASGAVTYMNTEAFF.

The rearrangement uses TRBV2 and TRBJ2-7, with 7 bases aligning to TRBD1. V gave up 1 base and J gave up 3 bases; unmatched junction bases: 3. This CDR3 region has 14 residues. Germline values: CDR1 SNHLY, CDR2 FYNNEI. CDR3 nucleotide sequence: TGTGCCAGCAGTGAAGGAGGGGGCGGCTACGAGCAGTACTTC. Encoded protein: CASSEGGGGYEQYF.

This clonotype appeared many times. J is TRBJ1-1 and V is TRBV28; TRBD1 agrees at 10 bases. Per germline, CDR1 MDHEN and CDR2 SYDVKM. Germline trimming cut 3 bases from V and 0 bases from J; bases unmatched to any gene: 10. CDR3 length equals 18 residues. CDR3 amino acids: CASSFTQTGGLMNTEAFF. CDR3 in DNA: TGTGCCAGCAGTTTCACCCAGACAGGGGGCCTAATGAACACTGAAGCTTTCTTT.

Many counts were recorded for this clonotype. The chain employs TRBV13 and TRBJ1-1; D uncertain. Trimming shortened V by 4 bases and J by 1 base, and 7 bases separated the two germline ends. CDR1 PRHDT and CDR2 FYEKMQ come from the germline V gene (reference sequence). This CDR3 comprises 13 residues. The DNA of the CDR3 is TGTGCCAGCAGCTCGGGAGGGAACACTGAAGCTTTCTTT. Amino acids: CASSSGGNTEAFF.

With regard to this clonotype: The conserved phenylalanine or tryptophan is not found at the CDR3 terminus, so this likely reflects a read error. CDR3 residues: CASSSGLNYGYTL. The CDR3 DNA reads TGTGCCAGCAGTTCCGGTCTGAACTATGGCTACACCCTC. This sequence joins TRBV28 and TRBJ1-2; D call uncertain. Germline V CDR1 and CDR2: MDHEN, SYDVKM. The V and J ends lost 4 bases and 2 bases respectively, with 8 bases between them. The CDR3 has 13 amino acids.

This clonotype was observed many times. The chain carries TRBV20-1 and TRBJ1-5; no reliable D call. V lost 3 bases and J 3 bases, leaving 15 bases between the germline ends. Germline CDR1 and CDR2: DFQATT and SNEGSKA (reference sequence). CDR3 length: 15 residues. The DNA for the CDR3 is TGCAGTGCTAGTCGGCACACCAGCAACAATCAGCCCCAGCATTTT. Its translation is CSASRHTSNNQPQHF.

At least ten counts were recorded for this clonotype. The V call is TRBV6-2 or TRBV6-3, the J call TRBJ2-1, with TRBD2 matching 14 bases. CDR1 is MNHEY and CDR2 is SVGEGT in the germline V gene. Germline trimming cut 0 bases from V and 10 bases from J; bases unmatched to any gene: 8. The CDR3 spans 17 residues. CDR3 DNA sequence: TGTGCCAGCAGTTACTCAGGACTAGCGGGAGGCCATAGGGAGCAGTTCTTC. Translating gives CASSYSGLAGGHREQFF.

This clonotype was seen at least ten times. The chain combines TRBV28 with TRBJ1-6, with D hard to call. V was clipped by 6 bases and J by 6 bases, with 6 bases between them. CDR3 size: 12 residues. Germline V gives CDR1 MDHEN, CDR2 SYDVKM. The DNA of the CDR3 is TGTGCCAGCAGCAGTGGTAATTCACCCCTCCACTTT. The encoded protein is CASSSGNSPLHF.

This clonotype was seen ten or more times. The chain carries TRBV29-1 and TRBJ2-7, with a tentative D call TRBD1 (6 bases). Trimming removed 4 bases at V and 2 bases at J, with 12 bases between. This CDR3 is built from 13 residues. CDR1 and CDR2 from the germline V gene are SQVTM and ANQGSEA. CDR3 nucleotide sequence: TGCAGCGTTGGCAGCAGGGACACCTACGAGCAGTACTTC. Translated, it gives CSVGSRDTYEQYF.

In this sample, this clonotype turned up many times. The J gene is TRBJ2-7, the V gene TRBV29-1; 10 bases are a match to TRBD2. This CDR3 contains 15 residues. The germline V gene has CDR1 SQVTM and CDR2 ANQGSEA. V dropped 4 bases and J dropped 2; count of bases not matched to a gene: 8. The CDR3 protein is CSVAGTSAQTYEQYF. The DNA for the CDR3 is TGCAGCGTTGCGGGGACTAGCGCCCAGACCTACGAGCAGTACTTC.

A remark on this clonotype: Given a much more abundant clone one base away, this may be a read error. Since no conserved phenylalanine or tryptophan closes the CDR3, a read error is the likely cause. The chain combines TRBV19 with TRBJ1-1; a weak D match, TRBD1 (6 bases). The CDR3 runs 14 residues. In germline, CDR1 is LNHDA, CDR2 SQIVND (reference sequence). V lost 7 bases and J 4 bases, leaving 16 bases between the germline ends. The CDR3 region is CASTWAQGPTEAFI. The CDR3 coding sequence is TGTGCCAGTACCTGGGCACAGGGCCCCACTGAAGCTTTCATT.

Comment on this clonotype: This may stem from a read error, because a much larger clone lies one nucleotide away. The CDR3 bases are TGCAGCGTTGAAGCCGGGACTAGCGGGAGGTATGAGCAGTTCTTC. This encodes CSVEAGTSGRYEQFF. The chain employs TRBV29-1 and TRBJ2-1; 15 bases align to TRBD2. Germline lookup yields CDR1 SQVTM and CDR2 ANQGSEA. J gave up 8 bases and V 1 base, and 3 bases lay outside the gene matches. CDR3 length: 15 residues.

This clonotype has a count of ten or more. The chain is built from TRBV11-2 and TRBJ1-2; 7 positions agree with TRBD1. Trimming took 5 bases from V and 1 from J; bases not matched to a gene: 7. The CDR3 sequence is 15 residues long. Germline values: CDR1 SGHAT, CDR2 FQNNGV. DNA of the CDR3: TGTGCCAGCAGCCCGTTGGACAGGCTTAACTATGGCTACACCTTC. Its protein product is CASSPLDRLNYGYTF.

This clonotype was counted a few times. J is TRBJ2-4 and V is TRBV9, with a weak D call TRBD1 (7 bases). The CDR3 is 18 residues long. V was shortened by 5 bases and J by 2 bases, with 23 bases between the two germline ends. The germline V gene has CDR1 SGDLS and CDR2 YYNGEE. CDR3 in DNA: TGTGCCAGCAGAAAAGGAGGGGGCGGTGGGGGGCCCAAAAACATTCAGTACTTC. This gives the protein CASRKGGGGGGPKNIQYF.

Many counts were recorded for this clonotype. The chain is built from TRBV3-1 and TRBJ2-1; D remains unclear. The V end lost 3 bases, the J end lost 0 bases, and 3 bases lay between the germline ends. In germline, CDR1 is LGHDT, CDR2 YNNKEL (reference sequence). The CDR3 sequence is 13 residues long. DNA of the CDR3: TGTGCCAGCAGCCAGATCTCCTACAATGAGCAGTTCTTC. Translation gives CASSQISYNEQFF.

Ten or more counts support this clonotype. The chain is built from TRBV9 and TRBJ2-5; D is possibly TRBD1 (5 bases). Germline assignment: CDR1 SGDLS and CDR2 YYNGEE. This CDR3 spans 16 amino acids. With 4 bases removed from V and 8 bases from J, the gap between germline ends came to 24 bases. CDR3 bases: TGTGCCAGCAGCCCCGAAACGACAGTCCACTACGGAACCCAGTACTTC. It is translated as CASSPETTVHYGTQYF.

In its sample, this clonotype was seen many times. The V gene is TRBV19, the J gene TRBJ2-2, with TRBD1 matching over 8 bases. The CDR3 has 14 amino acids. CDR1 and CDR2 (germline): LNHDA, SQIVND (reference sequence). The junction had 3 bases not matched to a gene; V was cut back by 5 bases and J by 4 bases. The chain's CDR3 is CASSPGQGTGELFF. In nucleotides, the CDR3 is TGTGCCAGTAGTCCCGGACAGGGCACCGGGGAGCTGTTTTTT. The complete variable domain, with remaining parts taken from reference TRBV19 and TRBJ2-2, reads DGGITQSPKYLFRKEGQNVTLSCEQNLNHDAMYWYRQDPGQGLRLIYYSQIVNDFQKGDIAEGYSVSREKKESFPLTVTSAQKNPTAFYLCASSPGQGTGELFFGEGSRLTVL.

Ten or more counts support this clonotype. The rearrangement uses TRBV13 and TRBJ2-5; 13 bases fit TRBD2. The length of the CDR3 is 18 residues. J was trimmed by 3 bases and V by 1 base; bases with no gene match: 8. The germline V gene encodes CDR1 PRHDT and CDR2 FYEKMQ (reference sequence). The CDR3 reads CASSLAFPGLAGEETQYF. The CDR3 nucleotides read TGTGCCAGCAGCTTAGCGTTTCCTGGACTAGCGGGGGAAGAGACCCAGTACTTC.

This chain uses TRBV19 with TRBJ2-7; perhaps TRBD1 as D (6 bases). The CDR3 runs 15 residues. Looked up from germline, CDR1 is LNHDA and CDR2 is SQIVND (reference sequence). The V end was cut by 1 base, the J end by 2 bases, with 12 bases between. The CDR3 nucleotides are TGTGCCAGTAGTATAGTTGGGGGCGATACCTACGAGCAGTACTTC. Amino acid sequence: CASSIVGGDTYEQYF. The whole variable domain, remainder taken from reference TRBV19 and TRBJ2-7, is DGGITQSPKYLFRKEGQNVTLSCEQNLNHDAMYWYRQDPGQGLRLIYYSQIVNDFQKGDIAEGYSVSREKKESFPLTVTSAQKNPTAFYLCASSIVGGDTYEQYFGPGTRLTVT.

Many counts were recorded for this clonotype. The rearrangement links TRBV20-1 to TRBJ2-1; D gene ambiguous. V lost 1 base and J lost 3, with 4 bases in between. The CDR3 loop spans 12 amino acids. Germline loops: CDR1 DFQATT, CDR2 SNEGSKA (reference sequence). CDR3 protein: CSARANYNEQFF. CDR3 in DNA: TGCAGTGCTAGAGCGAACTACAATGAGCAGTTCTTC.

This clonotype was recorded many times. The V and J genes are TRBV5-6 and TRBJ2-1, with no clear D. Germline CDR1 is SGHDT and CDR2 is YYEEEE. The CDR3 runs to 14 residues. Trimming left V 2 bases short and J 4 bases short, with 10 bases between. The CDR3 region is CASSFLRKYNEQFF. CDR3 sequence (DNA): TGTGCCAGCAGCTTCCTGCGGAAATACAATGAGCAGTTCTTC. Full variable domain (missing parts from reference TRBV5-6 and TRBJ2-1): DAGVTQSPTHLIKTRGQQVTLRCSPKSGHDTVSWYQQALGQGPQFIFQYYEEEERQRGNFPDRFSGHQFPNYSSELNVNALLLGDSALYLCASSFLRKYNEQFFGPGTRLTVL.

This clonotype was observed many times. The chain links TRBV7-9 to TRBJ1-1; possible D gene TRBD1, 6 bases. CDR1 SEHNR and CDR2 FQNEAQ come from the germline V gene (reference sequence). V lost 2 bases and J lost 2, with 18 bases in between. The CDR3 spans 17 residues. The CDR3 coding sequence is TGTGCCAGCAGCTTATACCCCCCAACCGGGACAAACACTGAAGCTTTCTTT. This codes for CASSLYPPTGTNTEAFF.

This clonotype was counted ten times or more. The V call is TRBV9, the J call TRBJ2-2, with D tentatively TRBD1 (6 bases). The ends were cut back, 0 bases at V and 7 bases at J, with 13 bases in the middle. CDR1 is SGDLS and CDR2 is YYNGEE in the germline V gene. The CDR3 runs 15 residues. This CDR3 is CASSVEQGVIGELFF. Here the CDR3 DNA reads TGTGCCAGCAGCGTAGAACAGGGAGTAATCGGGGAGCTGTTTTTT.

The genes are TRBV12-3 or TRBV12-4 and TRBJ2-5, with 12 bases that match TRBD2. Germline trimming cut 6 bases from V and 5 bases from J; bases unmatched to any gene: 16. The CDR3 contains 18 residues. CDR3 sequence: CASRLRYWTSGAAETQYF. CDR3 in DNA: TGTGCCAGCAGACTGCGTTACTGGACTAGCGGGGCCGCGGAGACCCAGTACTTC.